Listed below are T cell receptor beta chains from one sample, sequenced in a study of T cell responses to AZD1222 COVID-19 vaccine. The assay was immunoSEQ multiplex PCR, and TCRdb's table has in-frame clones only and misses some. The sample lists around 63,000 clones; roughly 85% were seen once. The sample in question was peripheral blood, obtained on day 0 of AZD1222 vaccination. Every receptor here comes from an adult in good health. Each CDR3 is given with its conserved first and last residue. A D gene is named only where the DNA matches it firmly. Part of the rows lack a size; the others show once, few, many or a class for expanded clones.

TRBJ2-7 | TRBV7-9 | . | . | TGTGCCAGCAGCTCAGACCGAGAGACAGTTTACGAGCAGTACTTC | CASSSDRETVYEQYF
TRBJ1-1 | TRBV3-1/TRBV3-2 | . | TRBD1 | TGTGCCAGCAGCCAAGGGGACAGGGGAGGAAACACTGAAGCTTTCTTT | CASSQGDRGGNTEAFF
TRBJ2-7 | TRBV5-4 | . | . | TGTGCCAGCAGCTTGCAGGAGGGTTCCTACGAGCAGTACTTC | CASSLQEGSYEQYF
TRBJ1-5 | TRBV5-4 | . | . | TGTGCCAGCAGCGCCGGGTGGGCGGGACAGCCCCAGCATTTT | CASSAGWAGQPQHF
TRBJ1-5 | TRBV7-9 | . | . | TGTGCCAGCAGCTTAGATTCAGACTTGGTGCCCCAGCATTTT | CASSLDSDLVPQHF
TRBJ2-5 | TRBV12-3/TRBV12-4 | . | . | TGTGCCAGCAGCATCGGACGGGGAGAGACCCAGTACTTC | CASSIGRGETQYF
TRBJ1-5 | TRBV15 | . | TRBD1 | TGTGCCACCAGCAGAGATGGGCAGGGGGTGAGACAGCCCCAGCATTTT | CATSRDGQGVRQPQHF
TRBJ1-2 | TRBV2 | . | . | TGTGCCAGCAGCGAGTCAGCCTTAAACTATGGCTACACCTTC | CASSESALNYGYTF
TRBJ1-1 | TRBV27 | . | . | TGTGCCCCATGGGACCCGGGGGCTGAAGCTTTCTTT | CAPWDPGAEAFF
TRBJ1-5 | TRBV7-8 | . | . | TGTGCCATAACCCAAGGAGGGGGACGTCAGCCCCAGCATTTT | CAITQGGGRQPQHF
TRBJ1-6 | TRBV5-1 | . | . | TGCGCCAGCAGCTTGGCCTTAGGGGTTAATTCACCCCTCCACTTT | CASSLALGVNSPLHF
TRBJ1-1 | TRBV12-3/TRBV12-4 | few | TRBD1 | TGTGCCAGCCGGGACAGAATGGGAGCTGAAGCTTTCTTT | CASRDRMGAEAFF
TRBJ1-1 | TRBV10-3 | . | . | TGTGCCATCACCGACTGGGCCCCCGGGGGCACTGAAGCTTTCTTT | CAITDWAPGGTEAFF
TRBJ1-2 | TRBV19 | . | . | TGTGCCAGTAGTATAGGGACACACCTGGGAAGCTACACCTTC | CASSIGTHLGSYTF
TRBJ1-1 | TRBV7-2 | . | . | TGTGCCAGCAGATATGAGAGGGGTGAAGCTTTCTTT | CASRYERGEAFF
TRBJ1-1 | TRBV6-5 | . | TRBD1 | TGTGCCAGCAGTTCCCGGGGACAGTTTGATATGGCTTTCTTT | CASSSRGQFDMAFF
TRBJ2-7 | TRBV6-5 | . | . | TGTGCCAGCAGCGTTCTTAGATACGAGCAGTACTTC | CASSVLRYEQYF
TRBJ2-2 | TRBV10-3 | . | . | TGTGCCATCAGTGATAGGACAACGAACACCGGGGAGCTGTTTTTT | CAISDRTTNTGELFF
TRBJ2-6 | TRBV2 | . | . | TGTGCCAGCAGTGCCGGATTTTCTGGGGCCAACGTCCTGACTTTC | CASSAGFSGANVLTF
TRBJ2-1 | TRBV10-3 | . | . | TGTGCCATCAGTGTAGACACCACCAATGAGCAGTTCTTC | CAISVDTTNEQFF
TRBJ2-7 | TRBV27 | . | TRBD1 | TGTGCCAGCAGCCGACAGGGGGACGAGCAGTACTTC | CASSRQGDEQYF
TRBJ1-5 | TRBV15 | . | . | TGTGCCACCAGCAGAGAGGAGGGCAGGGGAAGGCCCGTCAATCAGCCCCAGCATTTT | CATSREEGRGRPVNQPQHF
TRBJ1-6 | TRBV18 | . | TRBD1 | TGTGCCAGCTCACCTCTAGGACAGGGGGCCGGAGGTAATTCACCCCTCCACTTT | CASSPLGQGAGGNSPLHF
TRBJ1-5 | TRBV3-1/TRBV3-2 | . | . | TGTGCCAGCAGCCAATTCCCCAGGGGTCAGCCCCAGCATTTT | CASSQFPRGQPQHF
TRBJ1-2 | TRBV7-9 | . | TRBD1 | TGTGCCAGCAGCTTAGCGAGGTCCTCAGGGGGCGATGGCTACACCTTC | CASSLARSSGGDGYTF
TRBJ1-1 | TRBV28 | . | TRBD1 | TGTGCCAGCAGTGCCGGGACAGAGGCTTTCTTT | CASSAGTEAFF
TRBJ2-5 | TRBV11-2 | . | TRBD2 | TGTGCCAGCAGCTTACTACTGGCGGGGGGTCGGGAGACCCAGTACTTC | CASSLLLAGGRETQYF
TRBJ1-6 | TRBV9 | few | . | TGTGCCAGCAGCGTAGCTCGGGGGCGGGATTCACCCCTCCACTTT | CASSVARGRDSPLHF
TRBJ2-7 | TRBV6-5 | . | . | TGTGCCAGCAGTTCTCCGACTAGAAAACTCTACGAGCAGTACTTC | CASSSPTRKLYEQYF
TRBJ2-3 | TRBV7-6 | . | TRBD2 | TGTGCCAGCAGCTTGAGTTCGGGACTAGCCCCAGATACGCAGTATTTT | CASSLSSGLAPDTQYF
TRBJ2-7 | TRBV5-1 | once | . | TGCGCCAGCAGCCCCACCGGGACTGGATCCTACGAGCAGTACTTC | CASSPTGTGSYEQYF
TRBJ1-3 | TRBV15 | once | . | TGTGCCACCGCAACAGGAAACACCATATATTTT | CATATGNTIYF
TRBJ1-2 | TRBV29-1 | . | TRBD1 | TGCAGCGCTCCGTCTCCGGGACAGGGGGCGCGTGGCTACACCTTC | CSAPSPGQGARGYTF
TRBJ1-6 | TRBV11-2 | . | TRBD1 | TGTGCCAGCAGCTTAGATCAGACAGGGATAGCCCTCCACTTT | CASSLDQTGIALHF
TRBJ1-2 | TRBV6-1 | . | TRBD1 | TGTGCCAGCAGTGAAGTGGGACAGGGTTACGGCTACACCTTC | CASSEVGQGYGYTF
TRBJ2-2 | TRBV7-7 | . | . | TGTGCTAGCAGAGCACCCGGGACGGGAAACACCGGGGAGCTGTTTTTT | CASRAPGTGNTGELFF
TRBJ2-1 | TRBV28 | once | . | TGTGCCAGCAGTGCTGGACGGGTGGGTGAGCAGTTCTTC | CASSAGRVGEQFF
TRBJ1-3 | TRBV30 | few | TRBD1 | TGTGCCTGGAGTCGGGACAGCGGCTCTGGAAACACCATATATTTT | CAWSRDSGSGNTIYF
TRBJ1-2 | TRBV27 | . | . | TGTGCCAGCAGTTTGACAGGTCTCTATGGCTACACCTTC | CASSLTGLYGYTF
TRBJ1-1 | TRBV6-6 | . | TRBD1 | TGTGCCAGCAGTTCGGACAGGTCCACTGAAGCTTTCTTT | CASSSDRSTEAFF
TRBJ2-7 | TRBV5-5 | . | TRBD2 | TGTGCCAGCAGCTTGACTAGCGGGAAAAAAGGGGAGCAGTACTTC | CASSLTSGKKGEQYF
TRBJ2-4 | TRBV3-1/TRBV3-2 | . | . | TGTGCCAGCAGCCCTAACCCCTGGGAATTAGTGAAAAACATTCAGTACTTC | CASSPNPWELVKNIQYF
TRBJ1-5 | TRBV7-9 | . | . | TGTGCCAGCAGCCCCGGGACCGTCCTGTCGAAAAAGGACAATCAGCCCCAGCATTTT | CASSPGTVLSKKDNQPQHF
TRBJ2-7 | TRBV2 | . | TRBD2 | TGTGCCAGCAGTGATCAGGTAGCGGGACATGGCTCCTACGAGCAGTACTTC | CASSDQVAGHGSYEQYF
TRBJ1-5 | TRBV5-5 | . | . | TGTGCCAGCAGCTTATGGTTCTCCGGAAAGGGGGAAAATCAGCCCCAGCATTTT | CASSLWFSGKGENQPQHF
TRBJ2-1 | TRBV9 | once | . | TGTGCCAGCAGCCTAGAGGGGCAGGGGCTAAATGAGCAGTTCTTC | CASSLEGQGLNEQFF
TRBJ2-2 | TRBV27 | . | . | TGTGCCAGCAGTTTTCTGGGGGCGATGAACACCGGGGAGCTGTTTTTT | CASSFLGAMNTGELFF
TRBJ2-7 | TRBV7-9 | . | . | TGTGCCAGCAGCCTAGGTAGGAATGGACGTAACGAGCAGTACTTC | CASSLGRNGRNEQYF
TRBJ2-7 | TRBV27 | . | TRBD1 | TGTGCCAGTACCCGCTCCGACAGGGTAGTCTACGAGCAGTACTTC | CASTRSDRVVYEQYF
TRBJ2-1 | TRBV6-5 | . | . | TGTGCCAGCAGTTACCTTAATGAGCAGTTCTTC | CASSYLNEQFF
TRBJ1-5 | TRBV7-2 | once | . | TGTGCCAGCAGCCCCGCAAATGTCCGCGGGGCTCAGCCCCAGCATTTT | CASSPANVRGAQPQHF
TRBJ1-1 | TRBV24-1 | . | TRBD1 | TGTGCCACCAGTGACGACAGGGACACTGAAGCTTTCTTT | CATSDDRDTEAFF
TRBJ2-2 | TRBV5-1 | . | . | TGCGCCAGCAGCCCTTTCTCTAGGGACAACACCGGGGAGCTGTTTTTT | CASSPFSRDNTGELFF